The clone carrying this T cell receptor (beta chain) was seen ten or more times. Its specificity is unknown. Germline CDR1 reads SGHAT; CDR2 reads FQNNGV. Trimming removed 1 base at V and 0 bases at J, with 1 base between. The CDR3 totals 13 residues. TCRdb reprocessed the 5' RACE reads via MiXCR and lists one record per CDR3 protein. This sample yields 200,000 to 250,000 distinct CDR3 sequences, of which roughly 7.1% are seen a single time; roughly 15% belongs to the top ten. This sample is drawn from a study of identical twins. Notes on the study in general: Cord blood's abundant beta clonotypes had fewer insertions, unlike memory repertoires.

These data also featured in a second study, about T cells expressing NK-cell markers.

This sequence originates from a woman under 30 in good health. This chain links TRBV11-2 with TRBJ2-1, with unresolved D. Sequencing was performed on CD8+ T cells sorted from blood. The CDR3 spells CASSLVSYNEQFF. The CDR3 DNA reads as TGTGCCAGCAGCTTAGTCTCCTACAATGAGCAGTTCTTC.